A selection of T cell receptor beta chains follows, all from one sample in a study of blood T cell repertoires in COVID-19. This table comes from immunoSEQ multiplex PCR, and its TCRdb copy is limited to in-frame clones, with some not included. The sample has roughly 79,000 clones, 70% to 90% seen once. Specimen: peripheral blood. The receptor source for this set is a man aged 50 to 60 with active COVID-19. The CDR3 runs from the conserved cysteine through the conserved F or W. The D gene is left open where the match is weak. Not all rows give a size; the values are once, few, many and, for expanded clones, a class.

abundance,d_gene,v_gene,j_gene,CDR3aa,CDR3nt
-,-,TRBV7-2,TRBJ1-1,CASSLDPGTEAFF,TGTGCCAGCAGCTTAGATCCAGGCACTGAAGCTTTCTTT
once,TRBD1,TRBV7-9,TRBJ2-5,CASSPRTGGLETQYF,TGTGCCAGCAGCCCGCGGACAGGGGGTCTAGAGACCCAGTACTTC
-,-,TRBV5-4,TRBJ1-1,CASSPRLAGAGTEAFF,TGTGCCAGCAGCCCGCGACTCGCGGGGGCTGGCACTGAAGCTTTCTTT
once,TRBD1,TRBV5-6,TRBJ2-5,CASSQIRKYTGGVGETQYF,TGTGCCAGCAGCCAAATTCGCAAATACACAGGGGGCGTCGGGGAGACCCAGTACTTC
-,-,TRBV25-1,TRBJ2-1,CASSWSSTNEQFF,TGTGCCAGCAGTTGGTCTAGCACGAATGAGCAGTTCTTC
-,-,TRBV6-2/TRBV6-3,TRBJ2-5,CASSYPTNLKRVTQYF,TGTGCCAGCAGTTACCCCACCAACCTAAAGCGTGTGACCCAGTACTTC
-,-,TRBV29-1,TRBJ2-6,CSVQQSYFSGANVLTF,TGCAGCGTTCAACAGTCATATTTTTCGGGGGCCAACGTCCTGACTTTC
few,TRBD2,TRBV10-1,TRBJ2-7,CASSPGGAASYEQYF,TGCGCCAGCAGCCCGGGGGGGGCCGCCTCCTACGAGCAGTACTTC
-,-,TRBV29-1,TRBJ1-1,CSADSNTEAFF,TGCAGCGCTGACAGTAACACTGAAGCTTTCTTT
-,-,TRBV6-5,TRBJ1-1,CASSQSTEAFF,TGTGCCAGCAGTCAATCCACTGAAGCTTTCTTT
-,-,TRBV14,TRBJ1-1,CASSLRGRGVGAFF,TGTGCCAGCAGCCTAAGGGGCAGGGGAGTTGGAGCTTTCTTT
-,TRBD1,TRBV27,TRBJ1-6,CASTHSGGGSYNSPLHF,TGTGCCAGCACCCACTCAGGGGGAGGCTCCTATAATTCACCCCTCCACTTT
-,TRBD1,TRBV29-1,TRBJ1-2,CSAPDRGGGNYGYTF,TGCAGCGCCCCAGACAGGGGAGGGGGCAACTATGGCTACACCTTC
-,TRBD1,TRBV10-3,TRBJ2-7,CAIRTGYEQYF,TGTGCCATCCGGACAGGCTACGAGCAGTACTTC
-,TRBD1,TRBV10-2,TRBJ2-2,CASRGQGVETGELFF,TGCGCCAGCAGGGGACAGGGGGTTGAAACCGGGGAGCTGTTTTTT
once,TRBD1,TRBV19,TRBJ1-5,CASIRTGAINQPQHF,TGTGCCAGTATCCGGACAGGGGCCATTAATCAGCCCCAGCATTTT
once,-,TRBV29-1,TRBJ1-2,CSVVRLNYGYTF,TGCAGCGTTGTTAGATTAAACTATGGCTACACCTTC
-,TRBD1,TRBV6-5,TRBJ1-2,CASSYSGQTYGYTF,TGTGCCAGCAGTTACTCGGGACAGACGTATGGCTACACCTTC
-,-,TRBV10-3,TRBJ1-5,CAISERGQPQHF,TGTGCCATCAGTGAGCGAGGCCAGCCCCAGCATTTT
-,-,TRBV28,TRBJ2-7,CASSFEPWEQYF,TGTGCCAGCAGTTTTGAGCCGTGGGAGCAGTACTTC
few,-,TRBV7-3,TRBJ2-1,CASSLGVTGEQFF,TGTGCCAGCAGCTTAGGCGTCACGGGTGAGCAGTTCTTC
-,TRBD1,TRBV5-1,TRBJ1-1,CASSTYRGDTEAFF,TGCGCCAGCAGCACTTACAGGGGTGACACTGAAGCTTTCTTT
-,-,TRBV5-4,TRBJ2-1,CASSLVRGNEQFF,TGTGCCAGCAGCTTGGTTAGGGGCAATGAGCAGTTCTTC
-,TRBD2,TRBV3-1/TRBV3-2,TRBJ2-3,CASSQTSGTTDTQYF,TGTGCCAGCAGCCAGACTAGCGGGACAACAGATACGCAGTATTTT
-,TRBD1,TRBV7-8,TRBJ1-1,CASSRGQDTEAFF,TGTGCCAGCAGCCGAGGACAGGACACTGAAGCTTTCTTT
-,-,TRBV7-2,TRBJ1-5,CASSLAYSNQPQHF,TGTGCCAGCAGCTTAGCGTATAGCAATCAGCCCCAGCATTTT
once,TRBD1,TRBV13,TRBJ2-1,CASSLSPQGELRGYNEQFF,TGTGCCAGCAGCCTGAGCCCCCAGGGGGAGTTGAGGGGTTACAATGAGCAGTTCTTC
-,-,TRBV28,TRBJ1-4,CASARARGNEKLFF,TGTGCCAGCGCCCGGGCCCGGGGAAATGAAAAACTGTTTTTT
once,-,TRBV5-6,TRBJ2-2,CASRTRSKNTGELFF,TGTGCCAGCAGAACGAGAAGCAAGAACACCGGGGAGCTGTTTTTT
-,-,TRBV30,TRBJ1-4,CAWSTLGQSNEKLFF,TGTGCCTGGAGTACGCTCGGACAGAGTAATGAAAAACTGTTTTTT
-,-,TRBV10-3,TRBJ2-7,CAISESSREVQYF,TGTGCCATCAGTGAGTCGAGTAGGGAGGTTCAGTACTTC
-,TRBD1,TRBV2,TRBJ1-5,CASSEAGQGNQPQHF,TGTGCCAGCAGTGAAGCGGGACAGGGTAATCAGCCCCAGCATTTT